A selection of T cell receptor beta chains follows, all from one sample in a study of metastatic and nonmetastatic thyroid tumors. TCRdb reassembled clones from the PCR reads with MiXCR. The sample consists of over 25,000 clones, approximately 16% of them appearing once. The specimen sequenced was blood. These receptors came from a female donor with papillary thyroid cancer or a benign thyroid nodule (not recorded which). Some clones in this sample may be carry-over from other donors' samples. CDR3s include the opening cysteine and the closing phenylalanine or tryptophan. Fields, in order: V gene, J gene, CDR3 protein.

>TRBV28|TRBJ1-5
CASSTVVPQHF
>TRBV29-1|TRBJ2-3
CSVEVQLTDTQYF
>TRBV25-1|TRBJ2-7
CASSGAGGHEQYF
>TRBV4-3|TRBJ2-2
CASSQVRGTGELFF
>TRBV10-1|TRBJ2-2
CASSEGDRDTGELFF
>TRBV2|TRBJ2-2
CASIDALPGELFF
>TRBV28|TRBJ2-1
CASSRLAGTYNEQFF
>TRBV6-1|TRBJ2-5
CASSDKGLQGLGETQYF
>TRBV7-9|TRBJ2-5
CASSPRWGGRGQETQYF
>TRBV6-1|TRBJ1-1
CASSEAPGSEAFF
>TRBV3-1|TRBJ2-7
CASASGGLYSYEQYF
>TRBV6-1|TRBJ2-3
CASSLQGSTDTQYF
>TRBV6-5|TRBJ2-1
CASSSRPAGGPSEQFF
>TRBV28|TRBJ2-4
CASSSRLKSIQYF
>TRBV6-1|TRBJ2-1
CAIPESLPHEQFF
>TRBV11-2|TRBJ2-1
CASSPATSGGNEQFF
>TRBV6-1|TRBJ1-2
CASRQYRGLDYGYTF
>TRBV20-1|TRBJ2-2
CSASWTGDRGELFF
>TRBV28|TRBJ2-7
CASSLSHSGPIDYEQYF
>TRBV27|TRBJ1-2
CASRPGAGRYYGYTF
>TRBV11-3|TRBJ1-2
CASSYPTDPNGYTF
>TRBV20-1|TRBJ2-1
CSAPNRGSNEQFF
>TRBV30|TRBJ1-5
CAWSMGEGDQPQHF
>TRBV5-1|TRBJ2-7
CASSFTGDAYEQYF
>TRBV7-9|TRBJ2-4
CASSPPLGVAKNIQYF
>TRBV6-5|TRBJ1-6
CASSYTVGNSPLHF
>TRBV24-1|TRBJ2-7
CATSVGTGNGGSYEQYF
>TRBV6-5|TRBJ1-5
CASSYLRGGGQPQHF
>TRBV6-1|TRBJ1-1
CASSRPTTEAFF
>TRBV20-1|TRBJ1-5
CSARGDSNQPQHF
>TRBV5-6|TRBJ2-2
CASSLGQGTGELFF
>TRBV11-3|TRBJ2-3
CASSLEAVSPDTQYF
>TRBV20-1|TRBJ2-7
CSARGLGGLVTYEQYF
>TRBV5-1|TRBJ1-3
CASSLLFQGTGNTIYF
>TRBV7-9|TRBJ2-7
CASSRMGEQYF
>TRBV14|TRBJ1-2
CASSQDLTDGYTF
>TRBV5-1|TRBJ1-1
CASSLAGTKNTEAFF
>TRBV7-3|TRBJ2-1
CASSLWGVGNEQFF
>TRBV28|TRBJ1-1
CASSWTQNTEAFF
>TRBV5-4|TRBJ2-1
CASSLGLAQFF